This is a list of T cell receptor beta chains from one sample in a study of CD8 T cells in Susac syndrome. TCRdb itself ran the immunoSEQ multiplex PCR reads through MiXCR, one entry per CDR3 protein. The sample holds fewer than 150,000 distinct CDR3 sequences, around 90% seen once. What was sequenced was CD8+ T cells from PBMCs. All receptors come from a human donor with multiple sclerosis. The CDR3 runs from the conserved cysteine through the conserved F or W. Each record gives: V gene, J gene, clone size, D gene, CDR3 DNA, CDR3 protein. D genes are given only for firm matches. Expanded clones get a size class; other rows say once, few or many, or leave the size out.

V gene: TRBV5-6
J gene: TRBJ1-2
clone size: .
D gene: .
CDR3 DNA: TGTGCCAGCAGCGATCAAGGGCTCGATGGCTACACCTTC
CDR3 protein: CASSDQGLDGYTF

V gene: TRBV10-3
J gene: TRBJ2-3
clone size: .
D gene: .
CDR3 DNA: TGTGCCATCAGTGACGGCGAGACAGATACGCAGTATTTT
CDR3 protein: CAISDGETDTQYF

V gene: TRBV29-1
J gene: TRBJ1-1
clone size: once
D gene: .
CDR3 DNA: TGCAGCGTTGTGTACCGTGGAGGGGGTGGCTTCATGAACACTGAAGCTTTCTTT
CDR3 protein: CSVVYRGGGGFMNTEAFF

V gene: TRBV19
J gene: TRBJ1-1
clone size: few
D gene: .
CDR3 DNA: TGTGCCAGTAGTACGAACACTGAAGCTTTCTTT
CDR3 protein: CASSTNTEAFF

V gene: TRBV30
J gene: TRBJ2-7
clone size: few
D gene: .
CDR3 DNA: TGTGCCTGGAGTGTGGACACCACCTACGAGCAGTACTTC
CDR3 protein: CAWSVDTTYEQYF

V gene: TRBV6-5
J gene: TRBJ1-5
clone size: .
D gene: TRBD1
CDR3 DNA: TGTGCCAGCAGTGGGACAGGCCTCCAGCCCCAGCATTTT
CDR3 protein: CASSGTGLQPQHF

V gene: TRBV30
J gene: TRBJ2-3
clone size: .
D gene: TRBD2
CDR3 DNA: TGTGCCTGGAGCCTAATTGGGACTAGCGGGATAGATACGCAGTATTTT
CDR3 protein: CAWSLIGTSGIDTQYF

V gene: TRBV6-6
J gene: TRBJ1-2
clone size: .
D gene: .
CDR3 DNA: TGTGCCAGCAGTTACTCGGCCGGAGGGTCCTATGGCTACACCTTC
CDR3 protein: CASSYSAGGSYGYTF

V gene: TRBV7-9
J gene: TRBJ1-1
clone size: .
D gene: TRBD1
CDR3 DNA: TGTGCCGGCAAACAGGGGCTCATGAACACTGAAGCTTTCTTT
CDR3 protein: CAGKQGLMNTEAFF

V gene: TRBV6-1
J gene: TRBJ2-7
clone size: .
D gene: .
CDR3 DNA: TGTGCCAGCATTCCGACGGCCTCGACCTACGAGCAGTACTTC
CDR3 protein: CASIPTASTYEQYF

V gene: TRBV6-2/TRBV6-3
J gene: TRBJ2-7
clone size: .
D gene: .
CDR3 DNA: TGTGCCAGCAGCCGCAGGGCAGACACCTACGAGCAGTACTTC
CDR3 protein: CASSRRADTYEQYF

V gene: TRBV28
J gene: TRBJ2-1
clone size: .
D gene: TRBD2
CDR3 DNA: TGTGCCAGCAGTTCCCAGCGGGAGGGCCTGGATGAGCAGTTCTTC
CDR3 protein: CASSSQREGLDEQFF

V gene: TRBV29-1
J gene: TRBJ2-3
clone size: .
D gene: .
CDR3 DNA: TGCAGCGTTGAAGGAGGCATAGCTGATACGCAGTATTTT
CDR3 protein: CSVEGGIADTQYF

V gene: TRBV7-2
J gene: TRBJ2-7
clone size: .
D gene: .
CDR3 DNA: TGTGCCAGCAGCTTTAGGGCAGGTACCTACGAGCAGTACTTC
CDR3 protein: CASSFRAGTYEQYF

V gene: TRBV27
J gene: TRBJ2-5
clone size: .
D gene: TRBD2
CDR3 DNA: TGTGCCAGCAGTTTATCACTAGCGGCCCGCCAAGAGACCCAGTACTTC
CDR3 protein: CASSLSLAARQETQYF

V gene: TRBV4-1
J gene: TRBJ2-1
clone size: .
D gene: TRBD2
CDR3 DNA: TGCGCCAGCAGCCCTTACGGGGGGGAAGAGCAGTTCTTC
CDR3 protein: CASSPYGGEEQFF

V gene: TRBV9
J gene: TRBJ2-6
clone size: .
D gene: .
CDR3 DNA: TGTGCCAGCAGCCCCCTGGCCAACGTCCTGACTTTC
CDR3 protein: CASSPLANVLTF

V gene: TRBV6-6
J gene: TRBJ2-1
clone size: .
D gene: TRBD2
CDR3 DNA: TGTGCCAGCAGTTATCCCCCGGGACTAGCGGGAGAGGAGCAGTTCTTC
CDR3 protein: CASSYPPGLAGEEQFF

V gene: TRBV7-3
J gene: TRBJ2-1
clone size: .
D gene: TRBD2
CDR3 DNA: TGTGCCAGCAGCTTAGGGACTAGCGGGATCAATGAGCAGTTCTTC
CDR3 protein: CASSLGTSGINEQFF

V gene: TRBV27
J gene: TRBJ2-5
clone size: .
D gene: .
CDR3 DNA: TGTGCCAGCAGTTGGGGCGCAGGGTACCGGCAGACCCAGTACTTC
CDR3 protein: CASSWGAGYRQTQYF

V gene: TRBV29-1
J gene: TRBJ2-1
clone size: once
D gene: .
CDR3 DNA: TGCAGCGTTGCGGGTAGTGGCGATGAGCAGTTCTTC
CDR3 protein: CSVAGSGDEQFF

V gene: TRBV5-4
J gene: TRBJ1-2
clone size: .
D gene: .
CDR3 DNA: TGTGCCAGCAGCTTGGGGGAGCATTATGGCTACACCTTC
CDR3 protein: CASSLGEHYGYTF

V gene: TRBV25-1
J gene: TRBJ1-2
clone size: .
D gene: .
CDR3 DNA: TGTGCCAGCAGTCCGGGGGACGTTGGCTACACCTTC
CDR3 protein: CASSPGDVGYTF

V gene: TRBV18
J gene: TRBJ2-3
clone size: .
D gene: TRBD1
CDR3 DNA: TGTGCCAGCTCGTCGCGGGACAGGGGTATATCAGATACGCAGTATTTT
CDR3 protein: CASSSRDRGISDTQYF

V gene: TRBV5-1
J gene: TRBJ1-1
clone size: .
D gene: .
CDR3 DNA: TGCGCCAGCAGCTTCCTAGGGGGTCCCACTGAAGCTTTCTTT
CDR3 protein: CASSFLGGPTEAFF

V gene: TRBV30
J gene: TRBJ2-1
clone size: once
D gene: .
CDR3 DNA: TGTGCCTGGTCTGAGGGGGAGCGGAATGAGCAGTTCTTC
CDR3 protein: CAWSEGERNEQFF

V gene: TRBV10-3
J gene: TRBJ2-5
clone size: .
D gene: TRBD2
CDR3 DNA: TGTGCCATCAGTTCAGCCCCTGCGGGAGGTGAGACCCAGTACTTC
CDR3 protein: CAISSAPAGGETQYF

V gene: TRBV3-1
J gene: TRBJ2-7
clone size: few
D gene: .
CDR3 DNA: TGTGCCAGCAGCCAAGGGTCATTCGTCGACGAGCAGTACTTC
CDR3 protein: CASSQGSFVDEQYF

V gene: TRBV6-6
J gene: TRBJ1-2
clone size: .
D gene: TRBD1
CDR3 DNA: TGTGCCAGCAGTTACTCGTTGGGACAGGGTGGCTACACCTTC
CDR3 protein: CASSYSLGQGGYTF

V gene: TRBV7-9
J gene: TRBJ2-7
clone size: .
D gene: .
CDR3 DNA: TGTGCCAGCAGACAGGGGCAGTACTTC
CDR3 protein: CASRQGQYF

V gene: TRBV28
J gene: TRBJ2-7
clone size: .
D gene: .
CDR3 DNA: TGTGCCACCATGGGGACATCTTCCTACGAGCAGTACTTC
CDR3 protein: CATMGTSSYEQYF

V gene: TRBV6-6
J gene: TRBJ2-1
clone size: .
D gene: TRBD1
CDR3 DNA: TGTGCCCAGGAGCGAGGGACAGAGAGCTCCTACAATGAGCAGTTCTTC
CDR3 protein: CAQERGTESSYNEQFF

V gene: TRBV29-1
J gene: TRBJ1-1
clone size: .
D gene: .
CDR3 DNA: TGCAGCGTTTGCCCTAAAGGAACTGAAGCTTTCTTT
CDR3 protein: CSVCPKGTEAFF

V gene: TRBV5-4
J gene: TRBJ2-2
clone size: .
D gene: .
CDR3 DNA: TGTGCCAGCAGGGTTGATGCCGGGGAGCTGTTTTTT
CDR3 protein: CASRVDAGELFF

V gene: TRBV28
J gene: TRBJ1-2
clone size: .
D gene: .
CDR3 DNA: TGTGCCAGCAGTCCCGGCGGCGGAAAAGGCGGCTACACCTTC
CDR3 protein: CASSPGGGKGGYTF

V gene: TRBV20-1
J gene: TRBJ2-3
clone size: .
D gene: TRBD2
CDR3 DNA: TGCAGTGCTAGGCCATGGGAGCGGGACACAGATACGCAGTATTTT
CDR3 protein: CSARPWERDTDTQYF

V gene: TRBV12-3/TRBV12-4
J gene: TRBJ2-2
clone size: .
D gene: .
CDR3 DNA: TGTGCCACCTCACCCAATTGGGTCGGGGAGCTGTTTTTT
CDR3 protein: CATSPNWVGELFF

V gene: TRBV2
J gene: TRBJ2-6
clone size: .
D gene: TRBD2
CDR3 DNA: TGTGCCAGCGTTCGGGAGGAGTTTGGGGCCAACGTCCTGACTTTC
CDR3 protein: CASVREEFGANVLTF

V gene: TRBV5-1
J gene: TRBJ1-1
clone size: .
D gene: .
CDR3 DNA: TGCGCCAGCAGCTTAACGCAGACTGAAGCTTTCTTT
CDR3 protein: CASSLTQTEAFF

V gene: TRBV27
J gene: TRBJ2-7
clone size: .
D gene: .
CDR3 DNA: TGTGCCAGCAGTTTATCTCACGGCTACGAGCAGTACTTC
CDR3 protein: CASSLSHGYEQYF

V gene: TRBV7-9
J gene: TRBJ2-1
clone size: .
D gene: .
CDR3 DNA: TGTGCCAGCAGCTTAGTGGAAAAGGCCTACAATGAGCAGTTCTTC
CDR3 protein: CASSLVEKAYNEQFF

V gene: TRBV28
J gene: TRBJ2-7
clone size: .
D gene: .
CDR3 DNA: TGTGCCAGCAGTTTGGAGTCTCCCAACGAGCAGTACTTC
CDR3 protein: CASSLESPNEQYF

V gene: TRBV18
J gene: TRBJ2-7
clone size: .
D gene: TRBD1
CDR3 DNA: TGTGCCAGCCGTGACAGGGGAGGAAGCTCCTACGAGCAGTACTTC
CDR3 protein: CASRDRGGSSYEQYF